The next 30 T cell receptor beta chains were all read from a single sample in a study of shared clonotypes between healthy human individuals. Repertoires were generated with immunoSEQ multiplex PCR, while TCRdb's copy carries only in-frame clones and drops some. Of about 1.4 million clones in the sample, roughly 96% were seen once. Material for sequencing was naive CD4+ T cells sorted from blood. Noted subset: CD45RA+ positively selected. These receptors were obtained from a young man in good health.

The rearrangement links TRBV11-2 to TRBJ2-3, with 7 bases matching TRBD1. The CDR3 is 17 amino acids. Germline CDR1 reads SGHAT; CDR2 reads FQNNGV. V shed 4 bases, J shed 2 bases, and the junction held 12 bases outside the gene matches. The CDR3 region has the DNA TGTGCCAGCAGCTACATACTGACGACAGGGCCCACAGATACGCAGTATTTT. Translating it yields CASSYILTTGPTDTQYF.

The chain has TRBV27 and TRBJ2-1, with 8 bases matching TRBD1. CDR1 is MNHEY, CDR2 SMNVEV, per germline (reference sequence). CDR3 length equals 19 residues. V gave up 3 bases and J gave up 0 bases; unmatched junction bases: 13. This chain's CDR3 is CASSFQGRGLLRSYNEQFF. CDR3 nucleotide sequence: TGTGCCAGCAGTTTCCAGGGCAGGGGGCTTTTGCGCTCCTACAATGAGCAGTTCTTC.

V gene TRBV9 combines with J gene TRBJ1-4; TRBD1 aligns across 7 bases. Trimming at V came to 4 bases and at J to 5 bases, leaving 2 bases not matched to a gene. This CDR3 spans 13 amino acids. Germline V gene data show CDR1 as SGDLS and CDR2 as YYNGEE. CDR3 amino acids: CASSMTGNEKLFF. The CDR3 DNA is TGTGCCAGCAGCATGACAGGGAATGAAAAACTGTTTTTT.

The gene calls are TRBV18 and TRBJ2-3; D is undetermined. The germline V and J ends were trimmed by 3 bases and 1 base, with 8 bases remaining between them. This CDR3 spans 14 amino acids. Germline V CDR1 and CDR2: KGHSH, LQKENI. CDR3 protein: CASSPEAGTDTQYF. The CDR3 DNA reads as TGTGCCAGCTCACCTGAAGCAGGCACAGATACGCAGTATTTT.

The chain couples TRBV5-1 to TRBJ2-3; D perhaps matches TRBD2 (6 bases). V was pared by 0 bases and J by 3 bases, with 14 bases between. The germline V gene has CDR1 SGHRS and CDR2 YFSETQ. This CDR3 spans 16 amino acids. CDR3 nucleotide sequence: TGCGCCAGCAGCTTGGGGGTCGGGAGCAGAACAGATACGCAGTATTTT. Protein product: CASSLGVGSRTDTQYF.

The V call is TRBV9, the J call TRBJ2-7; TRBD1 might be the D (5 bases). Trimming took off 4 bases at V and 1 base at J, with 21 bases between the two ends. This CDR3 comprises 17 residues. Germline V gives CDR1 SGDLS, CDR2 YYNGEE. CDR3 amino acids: CASSSISDSPPSYEQYF. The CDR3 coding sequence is TGTGCCAGCAGCTCCATCTCTGACAGCCCGCCGTCCTACGAGCAGTACTTC.

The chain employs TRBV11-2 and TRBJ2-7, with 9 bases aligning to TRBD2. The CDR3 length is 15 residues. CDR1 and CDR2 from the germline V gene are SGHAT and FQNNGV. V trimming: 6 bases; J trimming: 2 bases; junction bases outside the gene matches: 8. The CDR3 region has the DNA TGTGCCAGCAGGAGACTAGCGGACAATGCCTACGAGCAGTACTTC. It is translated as CASRRLADNAYEQYF.

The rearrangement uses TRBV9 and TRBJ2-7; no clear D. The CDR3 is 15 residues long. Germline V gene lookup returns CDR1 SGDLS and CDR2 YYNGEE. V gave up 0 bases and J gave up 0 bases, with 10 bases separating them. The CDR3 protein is CASSVAPASSYEQYF. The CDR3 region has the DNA TGTGCCAGCAGCGTAGCCCCCGCCAGCTCCTACGAGCAGTACTTC.

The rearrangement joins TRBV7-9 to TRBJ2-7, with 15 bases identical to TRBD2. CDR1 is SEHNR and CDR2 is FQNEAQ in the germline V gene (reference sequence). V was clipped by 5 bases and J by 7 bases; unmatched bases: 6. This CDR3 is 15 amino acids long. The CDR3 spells CASSPGLAGGEEQYF. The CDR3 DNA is TGTGCCAGCAGCCCGGGACTAGCGGGAGGAGAAGAGCAGTACTTC.

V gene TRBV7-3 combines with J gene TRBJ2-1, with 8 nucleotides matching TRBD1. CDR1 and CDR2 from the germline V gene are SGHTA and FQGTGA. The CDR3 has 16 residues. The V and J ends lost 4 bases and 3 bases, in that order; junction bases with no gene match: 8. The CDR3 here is CASSSTGGAFYNEQFF. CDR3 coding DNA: TGTGCCAGCAGCTCCACAGGGGGAGCCTTCTACAATGAGCAGTTCTTC.

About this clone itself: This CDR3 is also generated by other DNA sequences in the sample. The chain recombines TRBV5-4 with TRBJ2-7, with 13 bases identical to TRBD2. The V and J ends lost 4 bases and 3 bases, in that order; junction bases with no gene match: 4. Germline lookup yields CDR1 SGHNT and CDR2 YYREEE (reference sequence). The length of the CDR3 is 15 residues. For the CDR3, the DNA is TGTGCCAGCAGCAGCGGGACTAGCGGGAACTACGAGCAGTACTTC. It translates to CASSSGTSGNYEQYF.

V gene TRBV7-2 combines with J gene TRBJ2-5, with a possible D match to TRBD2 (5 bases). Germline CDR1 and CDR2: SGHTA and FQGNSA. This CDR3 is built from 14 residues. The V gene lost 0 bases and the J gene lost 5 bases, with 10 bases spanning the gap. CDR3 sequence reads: CASSLALAGETQYF. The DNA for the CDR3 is TGTGCCAGCAGCTTAGCGCTAGCCGGGGAGACCCAGTACTTC.

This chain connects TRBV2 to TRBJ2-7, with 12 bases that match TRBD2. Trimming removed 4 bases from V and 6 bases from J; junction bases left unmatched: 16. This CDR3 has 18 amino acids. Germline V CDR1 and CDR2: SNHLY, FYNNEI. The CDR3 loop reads CASSGPLAGGPSRAEQYF. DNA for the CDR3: TGTGCCAGCAGTGGGCCACTAGCGGGAGGCCCGTCCCGGGCCGAGCAGTACTTC.

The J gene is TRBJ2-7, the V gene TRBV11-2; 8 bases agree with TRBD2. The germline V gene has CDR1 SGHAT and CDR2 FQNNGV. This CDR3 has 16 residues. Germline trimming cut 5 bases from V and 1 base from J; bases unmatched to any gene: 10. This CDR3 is CASSPIPGGRSYEQYF. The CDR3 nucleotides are TGTGCCAGCAGCCCCATTCCGGGAGGGCGGTCCTACGAGCAGTACTTC.

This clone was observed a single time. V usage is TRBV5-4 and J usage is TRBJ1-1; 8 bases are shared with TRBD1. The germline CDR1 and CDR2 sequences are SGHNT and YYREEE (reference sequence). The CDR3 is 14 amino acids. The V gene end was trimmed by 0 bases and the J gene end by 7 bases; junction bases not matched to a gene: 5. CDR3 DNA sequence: TGTGCCAGCAGCTTGGGACCAGGGGGCCTTGAAGCTTTCTTT. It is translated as CASSLGPGGLEAFF. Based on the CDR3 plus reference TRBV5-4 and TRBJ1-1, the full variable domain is ETGVTQSPTHLIKTRGQQVTLRCSSQSGHNTVSWYQQALGQGPQFIFQYYREEENGRGNFPPRFSGLQFPNYSSELNVNALELDDSALYLCASSLGPGGLEAFFGQGTRLTVV.

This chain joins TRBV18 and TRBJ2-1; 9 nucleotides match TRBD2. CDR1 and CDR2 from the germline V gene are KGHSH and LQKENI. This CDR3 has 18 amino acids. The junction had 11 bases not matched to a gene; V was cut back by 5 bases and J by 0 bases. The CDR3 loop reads CASSSRRVREGSYNEQFF. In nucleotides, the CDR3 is TGTGCCAGCTCATCCAGAAGGGTGCGGGAGGGCTCCTACAATGAGCAGTTCTTC.

CDR3 nucleotides: TGTGCCAGTAGTACTAGACTAGCGGGAGCCATTGGTGAGCAGTTCTTC. Translated, it gives CASSTRLAGAIGEQFF. This chain connects TRBV19 to TRBJ2-1, with TRBD2 matching over 12 bases. Trimming cost V 4 bases and J 9 bases; bases outside gene matches: 10. CDR1 is LNHDA and CDR2 is SQIVND in the germline V gene (reference sequence). This CDR3 comprises 16 residues.

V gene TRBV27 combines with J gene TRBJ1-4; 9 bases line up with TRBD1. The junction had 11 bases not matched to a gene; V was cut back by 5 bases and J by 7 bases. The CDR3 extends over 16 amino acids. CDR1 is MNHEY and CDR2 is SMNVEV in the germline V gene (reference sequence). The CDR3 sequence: CASSLRTGERGEKLFF. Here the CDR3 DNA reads TGTGCCAGCAGTCTACGGACAGGGGAAAGGGGTGAAAAACTGTTTTTT.

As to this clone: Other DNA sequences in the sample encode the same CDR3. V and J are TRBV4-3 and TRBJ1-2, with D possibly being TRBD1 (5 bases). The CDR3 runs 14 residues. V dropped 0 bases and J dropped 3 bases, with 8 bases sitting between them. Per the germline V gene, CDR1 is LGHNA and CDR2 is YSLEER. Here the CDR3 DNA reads TGCGCCAGCAGCCAAGAGACGGGGGACTATGGCTACACCTTC. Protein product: CASSQETGDYGYTF.

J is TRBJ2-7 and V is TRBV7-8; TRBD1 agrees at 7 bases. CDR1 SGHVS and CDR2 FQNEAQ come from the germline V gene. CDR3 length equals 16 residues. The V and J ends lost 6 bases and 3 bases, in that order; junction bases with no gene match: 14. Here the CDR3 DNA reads TGTGCCAGCAGACATTGGGGGAGACAGGGTAGCTACGAGCAGTACTTC. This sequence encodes CASRHWGRQGSYEQYF.

The CDR3, as DNA: TGCGCCAGCAGCAATGAGGGACCGCCTTTTTCAGATACGCAGTATTTT. It encodes CASSNEGPPFSDTQYF. This rearrangement joins TRBV5-1 to TRBJ2-3; either TRBD1 or TRBD2 may supply D (5 bases each). Trimming pared 4 bases from V and 4 bases from J, leaving 19 bases between. CDR1 is SGHRS, CDR2 YFSETQ, per germline. The CDR3 is made up of 16 amino acids.

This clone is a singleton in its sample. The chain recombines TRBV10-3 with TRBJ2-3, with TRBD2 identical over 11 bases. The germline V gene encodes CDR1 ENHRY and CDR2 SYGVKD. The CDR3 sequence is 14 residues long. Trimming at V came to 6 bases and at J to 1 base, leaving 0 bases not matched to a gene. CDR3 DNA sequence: TGTGCCATCAGACTAGCGGGAGGCACAGATACGCAGTATTTT. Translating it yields CAIRLAGGTDTQYF.

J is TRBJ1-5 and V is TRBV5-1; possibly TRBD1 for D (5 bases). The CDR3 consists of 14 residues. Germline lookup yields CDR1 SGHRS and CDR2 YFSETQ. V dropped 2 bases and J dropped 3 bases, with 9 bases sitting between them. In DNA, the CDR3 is TGCGCCAGCAGCTTAGGGGAGGACAATCAGCCCCAGCATTTT. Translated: CASSLGEDNQPQHF.

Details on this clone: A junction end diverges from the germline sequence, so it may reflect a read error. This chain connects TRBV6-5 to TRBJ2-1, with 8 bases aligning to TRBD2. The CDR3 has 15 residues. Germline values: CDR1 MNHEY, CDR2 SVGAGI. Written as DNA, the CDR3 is TGTGCCGGCAGTCCAACGGGAGGGCCATACAATGAGCAGTTCTTC. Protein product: CAGSPTGGPYNEQFF.

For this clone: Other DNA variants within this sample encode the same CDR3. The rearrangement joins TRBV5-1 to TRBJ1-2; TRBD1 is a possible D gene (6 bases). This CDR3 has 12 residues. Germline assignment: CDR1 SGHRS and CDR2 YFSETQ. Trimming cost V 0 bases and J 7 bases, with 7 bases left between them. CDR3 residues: CASSLDRVGYTF. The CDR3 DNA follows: TGCGCCAGCAGCTTGGACAGGGTTGGCTACACCTTC.

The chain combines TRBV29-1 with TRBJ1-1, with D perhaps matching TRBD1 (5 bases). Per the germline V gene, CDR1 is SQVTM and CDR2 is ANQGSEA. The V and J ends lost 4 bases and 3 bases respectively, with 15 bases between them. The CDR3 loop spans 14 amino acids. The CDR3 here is CSVGRGVVDTEAFF. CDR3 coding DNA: TGCAGCGTTGGGAGAGGGGTGGTGGACACTGAAGCTTTCTTT.

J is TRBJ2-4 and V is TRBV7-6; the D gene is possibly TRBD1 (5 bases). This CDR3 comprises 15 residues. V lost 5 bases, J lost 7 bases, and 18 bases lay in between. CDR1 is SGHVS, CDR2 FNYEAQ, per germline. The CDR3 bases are TGTGCCAGCAGCCTAAGCGATAGGGGTGGGAACATTCAGTACTTC. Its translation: CASSLSDRGGNIQYF.

CDR3 in DNA: TGCGCCAGCAGCCTAAACCCCGGGACAGGGGCGGGGGAACTGTTTTTT. It encodes CASSLNPGTGAGELFF. V and J are TRBV5-1 and TRBJ1-4, with 10 bases fitting TRBD1. With V trimmed by 4 bases and J by 12 bases, 15 bases remained unmatched. Germline loops: CDR1 SGHRS, CDR2 YFSETQ. The CDR3 length is 16 residues.

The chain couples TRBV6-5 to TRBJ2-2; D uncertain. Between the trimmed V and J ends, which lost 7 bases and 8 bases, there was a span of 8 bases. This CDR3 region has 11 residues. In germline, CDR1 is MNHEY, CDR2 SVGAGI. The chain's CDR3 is CASNSNGELFF. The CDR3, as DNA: TGTGCCAGCAACTCCAATGGGGAGCTGTTTTTT.

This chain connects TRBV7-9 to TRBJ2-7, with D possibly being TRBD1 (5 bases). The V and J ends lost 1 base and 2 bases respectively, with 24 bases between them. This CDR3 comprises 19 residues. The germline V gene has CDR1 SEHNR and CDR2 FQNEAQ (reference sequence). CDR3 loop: CASSLVRRGLKPPAYEQYF. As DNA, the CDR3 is TGTGCCAGCAGCTTAGTCAGAAGGGGCCTAAAGCCACCTGCCTACGAGCAGTACTTC.